This entry is about one T cell receptor (beta chain). Its antigen is unknown. One junction end does not reproduce the germline sequence, and a read error may be involved. Healthy individuals of Caucasian origin from Russia, aged about 6 to 95, served as donors. This sample was taken from a study of blood T cells in healthy people across ages. Study-wide findings and caveats: One million T cells yielded diversity estimates that were considered underestimates.

The second PCR ran about 6 to 11 cycles with a sample-barcoded 5' primer and J-beta primers. Every single cDNA molecule received a tag from a template-switch adaptor with 12 random nucleotides. Every sample gave at least 3 million paired-end reads containing CDR3. TCRdb re-called the 5' RACE reads with MiXCR, one entry per CDR3 protein. This sample yields over 600,000 distinct CDR3 sequences, of which roughly two fifths are seen a single time; 25% to 35% belongs to the top ten. Germline assignment: CDR1 SGHTA and CDR2 FQGNSA. The CDR3 loop spans 16 amino acids. Sequencing was performed on blood. The TCR originated in a man older than 75 in good health. The J gene is TRBJ2-1, the V gene TRBV7-2; D is ambiguous. In DNA form, the CDR3 reads TGTGCCAGCAGCTTAGGGGCAAATCGGGTATACAATGGGCAGTTCTTC. It specifies CASSLGANRVYNGQFF.